Listed here are 23 T cell receptor beta chains from one sample, sequenced in a study of T cell repertoires in cytomegalovirus infection. TCRdb passed the reads through MiXCR, listing each CDR3 protein once. Seen here are about 490,000 distinct CDR3 sequences, roughly 29% observed once, and the top ten hold about 13%. Sequencing used PBMCs. The source is a human donor in good health (CMV status not recorded). Some clones in this sample may be carry-over from other donors' samples.

This clonotype was counted between two and nine times. V and J are TRBV20-1 and TRBJ2-2; 11 bases align to TRBD2. Trimming took 3 bases from V and 4 from J; bases not matched to a gene: 7. This CDR3 has 16 amino acids. The germline gives CDR1 DFQATT, CDR2 SNEGSKA (reference sequence). The CDR3 DNA is TGCAGTGCTAGTCTAGCGGGAGGCCCCGGCACCGGGGAGCTGTTTTTT. Its protein product is CSASLAGGPGTGELFF.

In its sample, this clonotype was seen once. J is TRBJ1-2 and V is TRBV10-3; weak D call: TRBD1 (6 bases). Germline CDR1 reads ENHRY; CDR2 reads SYGVKD. The CDR3 sequence is 13 residues long. Trimming shortened V by 7 bases and J by 4 bases, and 13 bases separated the two germline ends. CDR3 DNA sequence: TGTGCCATCACTAACAGGGCTCTCTATGGCTACACCTTC. This codes for CAITNRALYGYTF.

In its sample, this clonotype was seen a few times. The rearrangement links TRBV15 to TRBJ1-2, with unresolved D. This CDR3 is 12 amino acids long. The germline V and J ends were trimmed by 1 base and 10 bases, with 10 bases remaining between them. Germline loops: CDR1 LNHNV, CDR2 YYDKDF (reference sequence). The CDR3 coding sequence is TGTGCCACCAGCAGAGTTGGTCAGACCTACACCTTC. This encodes CATSRVGQTYTF.

The chain joins TRBV7-9 to TRBJ1-3; the D gene is possibly TRBD1 (5 bases). V was pared by 8 bases and J by 0 bases, with 14 bases between. CDR1 is SEHNR and CDR2 is FQNEAQ in the germline V gene (reference sequence). The CDR3 extends over 15 amino acids. The CDR3 DNA follows: TGTGCCAGCCGGTCCGGGGACGCCTCTGGAAACACCATATATTTT. It yields the protein CASRSGDASGNTIYF. Using reference TRBV7-9 and TRBJ1-3 for the parts outside the CDR3, the full variable domain is DTGVSQNPRHKITKRGQNVTFRCDPISEHNRLYWYRQTLGQGPEFLTYFQNEAQLEKSRLLSDRFSAERPKGSFSTLEIQRTEQGDSAMYLCASRSGDASGNTIYFGEGSWLTVV.

In this sample, this clonotype turned up many times. CDR3 sequence: CASSGIAGGYNEQFF. CDR3 DNA sequence: TGTGCCAGCAGCGGAATAGCGGGAGGCTACAATGAGCAGTTCTTC. This sequence joins TRBV11-2 and TRBJ2-1; 10 positions match TRBD2. J was trimmed by 3 bases and V by 5 bases; bases with no gene match: 4. The germline CDR1 and CDR2 sequences are SGHAT and FQNNGV. The CDR3 consists of 15 residues.

A few counts support this clonotype. This rearrangement joins TRBV7-6 to TRBJ2-3; TRBD2 matches at 9 bases. V lost 4 bases and J lost 4; bases outside the gene matches: 3. The V gene's germline CDR1 is SGHVS and CDR2 FNYEAQ. The CDR3 runs to 14 residues. The CDR3 reads CASSSSGKADTQYF. CDR3 nucleotide sequence: TGTGCCAGCAGCTCTAGCGGGAAGGCAGATACGCAGTATTTT.

V gene TRBV29-1 combines with J gene TRBJ1-1; D not resolved. The CDR3 spans 10 residues. From germline, CDR1 is SQVTM and CDR2 ANQGSEA. This CDR3 is CLADHTEAFF. The CDR3 DNA reads as TGCCTCGCCGATCACACTGAAGCTTTCTTT.

The chain is built from TRBV28 and TRBJ2-5; 7 bases agree with TRBD2. Germline CDR1 MDHEN, CDR2 SYDVKM. The junction had 8 bases not matched to a gene; V was cut back by 6 bases and J by 4 bases. This CDR3 has 14 amino acids. CDR3 residues: CASSRREWGETQYF. In DNA, the CDR3 is TGTGCCAGCAGCCGGCGGGAGTGGGGAGAGACCCAGTACTTC. The whole variable domain, filled in from reference TRBV28 and TRBJ2-5, reads DVKVTQSSRYLVKRTGEKVFLECVQDMDHENMFWYRQDPGLGLRLIYFSYDVKMKEKGDIPEGYSVSREKKERFSLILESASTNQTSMYLCASSRREWGETQYFGPGTRLLVL.

The chain has TRBV5-4 and TRBJ1-1; 9 positions agree with TRBD1. CDR1 and CDR2 (germline): SGHNT, YYREEE (reference sequence). With 2 bases clipped from V and 1 base from J, the junction kept 18 bases outside the gene matches. The CDR3 length is 20 residues. The CDR3 here is CASSLPGQGQALEKNTEAFF. In DNA, the CDR3 is TGTGCCAGCAGCTTACCGGGACAGGGCCAAGCCTTAGAAAAGAACACTGAAGCTTTCTTT.

This clonotype was detected a few times. The chain uses TRBV11-2 and TRBJ2-7; TRBD1 is a possible D gene (7 bases). Germline CDR1 and CDR2: SGHAT and FQNNGV. The length of the CDR3 is 16 residues. V lost 5 bases to trimming and J lost 4 bases, with 21 bases between them. DNA for the CDR3: TGTGCCAGCAGCAAAACCGCGGGACAGACATTTTACGAGCAGTACGTC. Its translation: CASSKTAGQTFYEQYV.

This clonotype appeared a few times. The rearrangement joins TRBV25-1 to TRBJ2-5; D is possibly TRBD2 (6 bases). V lost 2 bases and J 2 bases, leaving 9 bases between the germline ends. The germline V gene encodes CDR1 MGHDK and CDR2 SYGVNS. This CDR3 has 14 residues. This CDR3 reads CASSEVGGQETQYF. CDR3 in DNA: TGTGCCAGCAGTGAAGTGGGGGGTCAAGAGACCCAGTACTTC.

There are a few counts of this clonotype. The rearrangement links TRBV4-3 to TRBJ2-1; D unresolved. The CDR3 totals 13 residues. V was cut by 3 bases and J by 7 bases, with 10 bases left in between. The V gene's germline CDR1 is LGHNA and CDR2 YSLEER. CDR3 loop: CASSHSAVNEQFF. As DNA, the CDR3 is TGCGCCAGCAGCCATTCGGCAGTAAATGAGCAGTTCTTC.

The chain uses TRBV7-2 and TRBJ2-3; D not resolved. Trimming took off 1 base at V and 1 base at J, with 12 bases between the two ends. This CDR3 has 16 amino acids. The germline V gene encodes CDR1 SGHTA and CDR2 FQGNSA. Written as DNA, the CDR3 is TGTGCCAGCAGCTTAGGTTTAGGTGGGCGCACAGATACGCAGTATTTT. Its translation: CASSLGLGGRTDTQYF.

This clonotype was recorded only once. This chain connects TRBV10-3 to TRBJ2-3; 7 positions match TRBD2. Trimming took 6 bases from V and 4 from J; bases not matched to a gene: 10. The CDR3 is made up of 15 amino acids. The germline CDR1 and CDR2 sequences are ENHRY and SYGVKD. This CDR3 reads CAIRTAGGSADTQYF. The CDR3, as DNA: TGTGCCATCAGAACGGCAGGCGGGAGCGCAGATACGCAGTATTTT.

This clonotype was detected only a few times. This chain links TRBV11-3 with TRBJ1-1; no reliable D call. The CDR3 is made up of 12 amino acids. Germline V gene lookup returns CDR1 SGHNT and CDR2 YENEEA. Between the trimmed V and J ends, which lost 3 bases and 8 bases, there was a span of 10 bases. CDR3 DNA: TGTGCCAGCAGCTTTGGGAATGAAGAAGCTTTCTTT. Amino acid sequence: CASSFGNEEAFF.

This clonotype was picked up a small number of times. The chain links TRBV12-3 or TRBV12-4 to TRBJ2-1, with TRBD2 identical over 9 bases. The ends lost 4 bases at V and 2 bases at J; junction bases unmatched: 0. The CDR3 runs 14 residues. The DNA for the CDR3 is TGTGCCAGCAGTTGGACTAGCGCCTACAATGAGCAGTTCTTC. This codes for CASSWTSAYNEQFF.

The J gene is TRBJ1-5, the V gene TRBV4-1; D is possibly TRBD1 (5 bases). The CDR3 has 15 residues. The V and J ends lost 4 bases and 2 bases respectively, with 12 bases between them. Looked up from germline, CDR1 is MGHRA and CDR2 is YSYEKL. The CDR3 region is CASSLQGEGNQPQHF. The CDR3 coding sequence is TGCGCCAGCAGCCTTCAGGGTGAGGGCAATCAGCCCCAGCATTTT.

This clonotype was seen more than once but under ten times. The rearrangement joins TRBV19 to TRBJ1-1; D ambiguous. Looked up from germline, CDR1 is LNHDA and CDR2 is SQIVND (reference sequence). The CDR3 extends over 20 amino acids. V was cut by 1 base and J by 1 base, with 25 bases left in between. CDR3 amino acids: CASSIGRLGWTTTRNTEAFF. The CDR3 nucleotides read TGTGCCAGTAGTATAGGGCGCCTAGGATGGACCACCACAAGGAACACTGAAGCTTTCTTT. The full variable domain, in which reference TRBV19 and TRBJ1-1 provide the parts outside the CDR3, is DGGITQSPKYLFRKEGQNVTLSCEQNLNHDAMYWYRQDPGQGLRLIYYSQIVNDFQKGDIAEGYSVSREKKESFPLTVTSAQKNPTAFYLCASSIGRLGWTTTRNTEAFFGQGTRLTVV.

Ten or more counts support this clonotype. The chain recombines TRBV7-2 with TRBJ1-1; TRBD1 matches at 9 bases. CDR3 length: 15 amino acids. The V and J ends lost 6 bases and 3 bases, in that order; junction bases with no gene match: 8. Germline V gene sequence: CDR1 SGHTA, CDR2 FQGNSA. CDR3 DNA: TGTGCCAGCAGGGACAGGGGCAAGGGAGACACTGAAGCTTTCTTT. Amino acids: CASRDRGKGDTEAFF.

This clonotype was seen more than once but under ten times. J is TRBJ2-5 and V is TRBV7-9, with D unresolved. The germline gives CDR1 SEHNR, CDR2 FQNEAQ (reference sequence). The CDR3 is made up of 15 amino acids. V shed 1 base and J shed 5 bases, with 14 bases lying between them. The CDR3 loop is CASSLDVTSQETQYF. CDR3 in DNA: TGTGCCAGCAGCTTAGATGTTACTTCCCAGGAGACCCAGTACTTC.

This clonotype was counted only a few times. The chain links TRBV12-3 or TRBV12-4 to TRBJ2-1, with 11 bases identical to TRBD2. The CDR3 is 15 amino acids. The junction had 6 bases not matched to a gene; V was cut back by 1 base and J by 10 bases. CDR3 in DNA: TGTGCCAGCAGTTTAGAACTAGCGGGAGTCCGAGAGCAGTTCTTC. Translated: CASSLELAGVREQFF.

Only a few counts were recorded for this clonotype. This chain uses TRBV28 with TRBJ2-3, with 9 nucleotides matching TRBD2. V lost 7 bases, J lost 1 base, and 6 bases stayed unmatched. Germline loops: CDR1 MDHEN, CDR2 SYDVKM. There are 15 residues in the CDR3. The DNA of the CDR3 is TGTGCCAGCACCCTAGCGGGACAAGGCACAGATACGCAGTATTTT. Amino acids: CASTLAGQGTDTQYF.

This clonotype was counted ten times or more. This sequence joins TRBV7-8 and TRBJ2-3; D ambiguous. The ends were cut back, 4 bases at V and 3 bases at J, with 5 bases in the middle. There are 12 residues in the CDR3. Germline V gene lookup returns CDR1 SGHVS and CDR2 FQNEAQ. The CDR3 DNA reads TGTGCCAGCAGCTCCAAAACAGATACGCAGTATTTT. Translation gives CASSSKTDTQYF. The variable domain in full, with the rest retrieved from reference TRBV7-8 and TRBJ2-3, is GAGVSQSPRYKVAKRGQDVALRCDPISGHVSLFWYQQALGQGPEFLTYFQNEAQLDKSGLPSDRFFAERPEGSVSTLKIQRTQQEDSAVYLCASSSKTDTQYFGPGTRLTVL.